Included here is one T cell receptor beta chain sequence, with context. Which antigen it targets is not known. Base-call qualities are not available, and no considerably larger clone is one nucleotide away. Genomic DNA served as template for TCR beta VDJ combination and CDR3 sequence profiling. An Illumina HiSeq 2000 was the platform used for TCR repertoire sequencing. In the paper's pipeline: Repertoires were assessed using TRBV/TRBJ rearrangement plots, CDR3 size and DJ length profiles, and Simpson's diversity index. The most abundant DNA sequence in the deep sequencing data was taken as the immunodominant clone. CDR3 amino acid sequences were checked for sharing across subjects and were also compared against the VDJdb database and published repertoires. TCRdb itself trimmed the public reads at Q25 with fastp, ran MiXCR and retained productive beta chains. Rows are unified per CDR3 protein, each entry keeping the most common DNA and genes. Here the V and J calls rest on TCRdb's processing, not on the authors' analysis. In all, the sample holds 250,000 or so distinct CDR3 sequences, and around 46% of those were seen once. The top ten clonotypes cover over 7.5% of the sample.

The data were obtained in a study of CD8+CD57+ T cells in acquired aplastic anemia (dated by TCRdb to the late 2010s). As for the study more broadly: DNA extracted from sorted CD4+ and CD8+ cells had a mean of about 3.3 ug, with a range of about 0.19 to 27.4 ug. CD8+CD57+ expansion was defined as a frequency above the mean frequency observed in healthy subjects.

General study outcomes and caveats: Roughly 29 CD8+ CDR3 sequences were found to be shared between patients and controls, but these sequences appeared to be highly expressed in patients and within the immunodominant clones of the patients. Between patients and healthy controls, no significant difference in CD8+ Simpson's diversity was found (P=0.060).

The germline V gene (reference sequence) supplies CDR1 LNHDA and CDR2 SQIVND. Between the V and J ends, shortened by 5 bases and 2 bases respectively, the junction contains 13 bases. The CDR3 measures 15 amino acids from cysteine to phenylalanine. Kept here is only the CDR3 DNA, which spans 45 bases and is read in frame from base 1. Patients chosen for sequencing had shown expansion of CD8+CD57+ cells by flow cytometry. All patients had severe acquired aplastic anemia diagnosed by International Study of Aplastic Anemia and Agranulocytosis and Camitta criteria. At the time blood was sampled, none of the patients had received any therapy. The study deep-sequenced TCR repertoires of sorted CD4+ and CD8+ blood T cells from severe aplastic anemia patients and healthy subjects. Patients were enrolled under clinicaltrials.gov protocols 00001620, 01623167, 00001397, 00071045, 00081523 and 00961064 in the USA. Ficoll-Paque density gradient centrifugation was used to isolate peripheral blood mononuclear cells. Before DNA extraction, CD4+ and CD8+ T cells were sorted with FACS or magnetic beads.

The clonotype originates from a human donor with aplastic anemia. The sample was sorted CD4+, CD8+, or CD8+CD57+ T cells (not recorded which) from PBMCs. Here the chain combines TRBV19 and TRBJ2-1; TRBD2 is a possible D gene, resting on 5 matching bases. In nucleotides, the sequence is TGTGCCAGTAGTCGGAGGACGGATACCTACAATGAGCAGTTCTTC. It specifies CASSRRTDTYNEQFF.